This T cell receptor beta chain was obtained from a study of T cell responses to AZD1222 COVID-19 vaccine. Trimming cost V 5 bases and J 3 bases; bases outside gene matches: 8. The V gene's germline CDR1 is SGHAT and CDR2 FQNNGV. The CDR3 contains 16 residues. General study points: A reported finding is that nearly half of spike-specific TCRs target unmutated variant regions. Among the donors, most were white British and more were female, and clonal diversity was possibly underestimated. Spike-specific TCR breadth and depth grew following two AZD1222 doses.

In the case of this clone: Its matching antigen is unknown.

Assay used: immunoSEQ multiplex PCR; TCRdb lists only in-frame clones, some missing. Of around 79,000 clones listed, 70% to 90% are singletons. This chain uses TRBV11-2 with TRBJ2-3, with 10 nucleotides matching TRBD2. This TCR came from an adult in good health. Sequenced material: peripheral blood, taken on day 0 of AZD1222 vaccination. The CDR3 protein is CASSHPKTSGTDTQYF. In DNA form, the CDR3 reads TGTGCCAGCAGCCACCCCAAGACTAGCGGGACAGATACGCAGTATTTT.